This T cell receptor beta chain is from a study of blood T cell repertoires in COVID-19. Original handling: Amplification of reference gene primers was used by the study to estimate nucleated cell counts. TCRdb keeps only in-frame clones here, not all; method: immunoSEQ multiplex PCR. That table gives V, J and clone size, and the DNA gave D and trimming. The data hold approximately 140,000 clones, with about four fifths observed a single time. This CDR3 is 15 amino acids long. Germline CDR1 and CDR2: SGDLS and YYNGEE. The V segment lost 3 bases and the J segment 7 bases; nucleotides outside the gene matches: 7.

This receptor was obtained from a man aged 65-85 years with acute or convalescent COVID-19. The specimen was peripheral blood. The genes are TRBV9 and TRBJ1-4; the match to TRBD1 covers 9 bases. The CDR3 sequence: CASSARTGEGEKLFF. The CDR3 bases are TGTGCCAGCAGCGCCCGGACAGGGGAGGGTGAAAAACTGTTTTTT.